These 3 T cell receptor beta chains were sequenced from one sample in a study of T-cell memory formation after mild COVID-19. TCRdb re-called the 5' RACE reads with MiXCR, one entry per CDR3 protein. The sample yields under 550,000 distinct CDR3 sequences, over 15% seen once. The sample comprised PBMCs or a T cell subset sorted from them (not recorded which). Receptors were obtained from an adult woman who had mild COVID-19 (a few samples of this study predate the infection). Cell type and time point are not known.

This sequence joins TRBV5-1 and TRBJ1-6; D is unresolved. CDR3 length: 13 residues. The V end was cut by 0 bases, the J end by 8 bases, with 6 bases between. Germline V gene data show CDR1 as SGHRS and CDR2 as YFSETQ. As DNA, the CDR3 is TGCGCCAGCAGCTTGGGACGCGATTCACCCCTCCACTTT. As protein: CASSLGRDSPLHF.

This sequence joins TRBV20-1 and TRBJ2-5, with D unclear. Per the germline V gene, CDR1 is DFQATT and CDR2 is SNEGSKA (reference sequence). Trimming cost V 6 bases and J 6 bases, with 17 bases left between them. This CDR3 spans 13 amino acids. CDR3 in DNA: TGCAGTGCCCCCCGGGTCTCGGTAAAGACCCAGTACTTC. The encoded protein is CSAPRVSVKTQYF.

The chain has TRBV12-3 or TRBV12-4 and TRBJ2-3, with 10 bases that match TRBD2. J lost 4 bases, V lost 2 bases, and 3 bases had no gene match. The CDR3 extends over 15 amino acids. CDR3 bases: TGTGCCAGCAGTTTACTAGCGGGAGAGGCAGATACGCAGTATTTT. Its translation is CASSLLAGEADTQYF.